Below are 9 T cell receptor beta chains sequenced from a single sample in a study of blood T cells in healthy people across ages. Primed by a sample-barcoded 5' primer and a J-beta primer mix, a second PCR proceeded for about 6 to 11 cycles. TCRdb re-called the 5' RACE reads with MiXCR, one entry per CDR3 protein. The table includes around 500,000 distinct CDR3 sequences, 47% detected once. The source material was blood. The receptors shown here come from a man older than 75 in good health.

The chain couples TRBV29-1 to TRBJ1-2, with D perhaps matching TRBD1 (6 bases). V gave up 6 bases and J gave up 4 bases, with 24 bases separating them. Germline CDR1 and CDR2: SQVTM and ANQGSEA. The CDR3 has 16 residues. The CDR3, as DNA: TGCAGCGTCGGACCTGTCGCGGGGGCTATTGGCTATGGCTACACCTTC. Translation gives CSVGPVAGAIGYGYTF.

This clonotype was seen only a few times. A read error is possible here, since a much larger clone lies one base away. The CDR3 loop reads CAISRTDTQYF. The CDR3 nucleotides are TGTGCCATCAGCCGCACAGATACGCAGTATTTT. The rearrangement joins TRBV10-3 to TRBJ2-3; D gene unclear. Germline CDR1 reads ENHRY; CDR2 reads SYGVKD. Deletions cut 6 bases from V and 1 base from J, with 2 bases between. The CDR3 is made up of 11 amino acids.

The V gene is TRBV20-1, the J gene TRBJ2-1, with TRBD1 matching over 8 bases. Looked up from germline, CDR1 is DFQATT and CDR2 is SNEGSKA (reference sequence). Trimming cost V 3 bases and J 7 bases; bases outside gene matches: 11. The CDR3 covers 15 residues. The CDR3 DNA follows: TGCAGTGCTAGGGGATGGCAGGGGGCGCGGAATGAGCAGTTCTTC. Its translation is CSARGWQGARNEQFF.

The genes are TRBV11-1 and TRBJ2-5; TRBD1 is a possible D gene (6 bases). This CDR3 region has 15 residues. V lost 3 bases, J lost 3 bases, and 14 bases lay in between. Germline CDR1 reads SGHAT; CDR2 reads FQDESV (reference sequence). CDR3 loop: CASSFEIQGKETQYF. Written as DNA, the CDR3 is TGTGCCAGCAGCTTTGAAATACAGGGTAAAGAGACCCAGTACTTC.

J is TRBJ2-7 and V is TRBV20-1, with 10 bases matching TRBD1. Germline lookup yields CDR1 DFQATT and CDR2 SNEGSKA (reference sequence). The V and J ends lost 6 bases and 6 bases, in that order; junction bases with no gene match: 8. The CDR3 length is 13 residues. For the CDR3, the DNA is TGCAGTGCGCCCGGGACAGGGGATTGCGAGCAGTACTTC. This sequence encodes CSAPGTGDCEQYF.

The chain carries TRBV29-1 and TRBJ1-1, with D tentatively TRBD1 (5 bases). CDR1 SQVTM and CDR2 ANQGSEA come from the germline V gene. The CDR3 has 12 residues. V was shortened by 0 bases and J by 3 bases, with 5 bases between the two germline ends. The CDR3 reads CSVEEGDTEAFF. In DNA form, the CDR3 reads TGCAGCGTTGAAGAAGGGGACACTGAAGCTTTCTTT.

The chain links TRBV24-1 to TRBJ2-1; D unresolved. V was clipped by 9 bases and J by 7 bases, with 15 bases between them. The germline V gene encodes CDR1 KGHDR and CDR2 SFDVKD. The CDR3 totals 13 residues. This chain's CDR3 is CATAQGPSNEQFF. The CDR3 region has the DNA TGTGCCACCGCACAAGGTCCCTCAAATGAGCAGTTCTTC.

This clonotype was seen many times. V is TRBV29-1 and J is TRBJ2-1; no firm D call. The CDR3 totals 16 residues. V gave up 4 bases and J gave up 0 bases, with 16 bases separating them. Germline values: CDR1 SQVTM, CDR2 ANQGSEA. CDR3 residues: CSVVRLAASSYNEQFF. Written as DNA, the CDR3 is TGCAGCGTTGTTCGGTTAGCCGCTAGCTCCTACAATGAGCAGTTCTTC.

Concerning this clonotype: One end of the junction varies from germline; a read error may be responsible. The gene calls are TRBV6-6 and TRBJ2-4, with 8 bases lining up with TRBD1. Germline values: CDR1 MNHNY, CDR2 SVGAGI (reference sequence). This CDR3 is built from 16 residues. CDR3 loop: CASSSSRQGSSCEQYF. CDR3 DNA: TGTGCCAGCAGTTCGTCTCGACAGGGGAGCTCCTGCGAGCAGTACTTT.